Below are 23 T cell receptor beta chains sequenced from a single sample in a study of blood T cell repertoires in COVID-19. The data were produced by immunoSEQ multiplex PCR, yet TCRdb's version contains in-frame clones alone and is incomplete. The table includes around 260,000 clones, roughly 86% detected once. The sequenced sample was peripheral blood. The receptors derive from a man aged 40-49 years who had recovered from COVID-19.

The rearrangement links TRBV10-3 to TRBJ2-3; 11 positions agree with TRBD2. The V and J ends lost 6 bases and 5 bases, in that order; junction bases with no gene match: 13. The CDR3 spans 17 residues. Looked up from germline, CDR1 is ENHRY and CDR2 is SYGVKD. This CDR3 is CAISRTSGREGGDTQYF. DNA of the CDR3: TGTGCCATCAGCCGCACTAGCGGGAGAGAGGGCGGAGATACGCAGTATTTT.

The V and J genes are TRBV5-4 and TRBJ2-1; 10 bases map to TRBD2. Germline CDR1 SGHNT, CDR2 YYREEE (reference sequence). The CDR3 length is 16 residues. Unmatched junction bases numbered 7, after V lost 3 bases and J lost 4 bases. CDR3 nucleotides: TGTGCCAGCAGCTCCTACGGGACTAGCGCGTACAATGAGCAGTTCTTC. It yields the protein CASSSYGTSAYNEQFF.

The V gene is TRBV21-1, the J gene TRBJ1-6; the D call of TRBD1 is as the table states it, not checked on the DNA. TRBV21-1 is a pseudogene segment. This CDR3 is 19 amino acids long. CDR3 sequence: CASSKARQALLPYNSPLHF. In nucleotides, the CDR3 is TGTGCCAGCAGCAAAGCGAGACAGGCTCTACTACCCTATAATTCACCCCTCCACTTT.

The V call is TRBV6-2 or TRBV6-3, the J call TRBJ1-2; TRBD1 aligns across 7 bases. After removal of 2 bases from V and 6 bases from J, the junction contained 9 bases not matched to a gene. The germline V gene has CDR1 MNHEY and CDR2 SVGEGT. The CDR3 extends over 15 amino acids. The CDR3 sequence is CASSYADRNSHGYTF. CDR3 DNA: TGTGCCAGCAGTTACGCGGACAGGAATAGTCATGGCTACACCTTC.

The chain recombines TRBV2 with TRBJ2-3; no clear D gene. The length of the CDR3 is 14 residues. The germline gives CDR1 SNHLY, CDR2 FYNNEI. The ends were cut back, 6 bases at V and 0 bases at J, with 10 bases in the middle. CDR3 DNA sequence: TGTGCCAGCAGGGCAGGCTATAGCACAGATACGCAGTATTTT. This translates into CASRAGYSTDTQYF.

The CDR3 DNA reads as TGTGCCACCAGCAGAGTTTCGGTAACTGAAGCTTTCTTT. This sequence encodes CATSRVSVTEAFF. The chain carries TRBV15 and TRBJ1-1; no reliable D call. The V gene's germline CDR1 is LNHNV and CDR2 YYDKDF (reference sequence). Trimming took off 1 base at V and 5 bases at J, with 8 bases between the two ends. The CDR3 has 13 residues.

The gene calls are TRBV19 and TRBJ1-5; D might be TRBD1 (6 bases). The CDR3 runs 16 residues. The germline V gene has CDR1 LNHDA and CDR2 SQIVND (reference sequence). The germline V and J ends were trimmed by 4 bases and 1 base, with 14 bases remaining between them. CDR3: CASSSARQASNQPQHF. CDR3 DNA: TGTGCCAGTAGTAGCGCTCGACAGGCGAGCAATCAGCCCCAGCATTTT.

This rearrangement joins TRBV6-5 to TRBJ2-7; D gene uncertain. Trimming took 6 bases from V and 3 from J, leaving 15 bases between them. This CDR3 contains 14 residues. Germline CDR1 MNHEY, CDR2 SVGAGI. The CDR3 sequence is CASRTKGRSYEQYF. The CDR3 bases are TGTGCCAGCAGAACAAAAGGCCGGAGCTACGAGCAGTACTTC.

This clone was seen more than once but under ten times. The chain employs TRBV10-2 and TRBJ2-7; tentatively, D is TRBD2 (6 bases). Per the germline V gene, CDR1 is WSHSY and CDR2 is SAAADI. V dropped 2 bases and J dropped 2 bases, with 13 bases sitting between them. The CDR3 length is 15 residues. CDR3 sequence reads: CASSEAVAAPYEQYF. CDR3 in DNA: TGCGCCAGCAGTGAGGCGGTAGCGGCCCCCTACGAGCAGTACTTC.

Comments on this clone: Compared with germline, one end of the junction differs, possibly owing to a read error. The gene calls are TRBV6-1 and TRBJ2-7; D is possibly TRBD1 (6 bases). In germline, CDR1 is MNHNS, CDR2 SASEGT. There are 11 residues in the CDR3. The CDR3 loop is CASSEWDTVVF. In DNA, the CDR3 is TGTGCCAGCAGTGAATGGGACACGGTGGTCTTC.

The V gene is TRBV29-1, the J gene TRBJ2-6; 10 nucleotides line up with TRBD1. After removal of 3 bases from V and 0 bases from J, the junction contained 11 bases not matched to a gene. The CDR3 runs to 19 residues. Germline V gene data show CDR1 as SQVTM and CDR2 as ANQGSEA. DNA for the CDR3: TGCAGCGTTGACGTTGGAGGGACAGGGGCTCTCTCTGGGGCCAACGTCCTGACTTTC. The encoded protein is CSVDVGGTGALSGANVLTF.

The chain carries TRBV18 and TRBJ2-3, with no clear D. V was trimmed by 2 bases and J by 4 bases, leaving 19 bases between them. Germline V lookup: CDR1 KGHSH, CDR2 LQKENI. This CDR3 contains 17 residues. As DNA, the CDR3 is TGTGCCAGCTCACCAGATCCCCGCGTTCAGCAGGCAGATACGCAGTATTTT. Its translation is CASSPDPRVQQADTQYF.

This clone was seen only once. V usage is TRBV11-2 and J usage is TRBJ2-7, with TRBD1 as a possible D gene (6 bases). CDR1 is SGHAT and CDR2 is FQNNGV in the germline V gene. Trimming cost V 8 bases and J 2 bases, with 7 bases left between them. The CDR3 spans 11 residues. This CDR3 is CASGGPYEQYF. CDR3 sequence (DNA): TGTGCCAGCGGGGGCCCCTACGAGCAGTACTTC.

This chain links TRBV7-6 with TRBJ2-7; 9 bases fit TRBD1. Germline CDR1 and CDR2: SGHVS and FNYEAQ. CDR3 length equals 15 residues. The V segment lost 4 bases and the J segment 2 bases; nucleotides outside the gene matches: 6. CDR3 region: CASSSGQGGAYEQYF. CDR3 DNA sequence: TGTGCCAGCAGCTCGGGACAGGGAGGGGCCTACGAGCAGTACTTC.

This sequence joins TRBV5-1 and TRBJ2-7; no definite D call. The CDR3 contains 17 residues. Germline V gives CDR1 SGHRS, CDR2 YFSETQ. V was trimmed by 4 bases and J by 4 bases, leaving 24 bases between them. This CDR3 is CASSPAISAIYPYEQYF. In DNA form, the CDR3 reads TGCGCCAGCAGCCCCGCAATTTCCGCGATTTACCCTTACGAGCAGTACTTC.

The CDR3, as DNA: TGTGCCAGCAGCTTGGCGAGGGATGGCTACACCTTC. It yields the protein CASSLARDGYTF. The genes are TRBV5-4 and TRBJ1-2, with unresolved D. Looked up from germline, CDR1 is SGHNT and CDR2 is YYREEE (reference sequence). Trimming stripped 0 bases from V and 6 bases from J, with 6 bases between. CDR3 length: 12 residues.

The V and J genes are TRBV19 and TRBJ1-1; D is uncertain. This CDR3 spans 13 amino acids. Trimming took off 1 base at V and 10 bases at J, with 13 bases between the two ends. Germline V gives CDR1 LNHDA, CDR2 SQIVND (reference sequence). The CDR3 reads CASSIGVGSGAFF. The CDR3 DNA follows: TGTGCCAGTAGTATAGGAGTCGGGTCGGGAGCTTTCTTT.

CDR3 sequence reads: CASTNRNSPLHF. Written as DNA, the CDR3 is TGTGCCAGCACCAACAGAAATTCACCCCTCCACTTT. The genes are TRBV6-5 and TRBJ1-6; D not resolved. The CDR3 totals 12 residues. From germline, CDR1 is MNHEY and CDR2 SVGAGI. V gave up 7 bases and J gave up 7 bases, with 8 bases separating them.

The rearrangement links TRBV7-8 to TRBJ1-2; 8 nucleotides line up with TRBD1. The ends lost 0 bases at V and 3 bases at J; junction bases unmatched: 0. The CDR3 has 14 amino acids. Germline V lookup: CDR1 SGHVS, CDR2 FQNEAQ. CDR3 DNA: TGTGCCAGCAGCTTAGCGGGACAGGACTATGGCTACACCTTC. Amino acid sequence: CASSLAGQDYGYTF.

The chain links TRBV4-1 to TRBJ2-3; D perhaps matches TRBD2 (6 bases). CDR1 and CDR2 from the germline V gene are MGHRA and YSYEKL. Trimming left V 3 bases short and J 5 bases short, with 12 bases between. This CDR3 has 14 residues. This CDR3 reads CASSQRRAGDTQYF. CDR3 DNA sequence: TGCGCCAGCAGCCAGAGGCGAGCGGGAGATACGCAGTATTTT.

The CDR3 loop is CASSLTRDSFNYGYTF. The CDR3 DNA is TGTGCCAGCAGCCTTACTCGGGACAGCTTTAACTATGGCTACACCTTC. This rearrangement joins TRBV6-2 or TRBV6-3 to TRBJ1-2; 7 positions match TRBD1. The V gene's germline CDR1 is MNHEY and CDR2 SVGEGT. This CDR3 is built from 16 residues. The trim removed 6 bases at V and 1 base at J, leaving 11 bases unmatched.

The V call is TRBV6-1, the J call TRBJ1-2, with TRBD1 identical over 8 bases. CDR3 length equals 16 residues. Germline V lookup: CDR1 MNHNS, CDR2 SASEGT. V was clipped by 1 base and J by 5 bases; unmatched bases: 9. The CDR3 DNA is TGTGCCAGCAGTGAAGGAACCGGACAGGGCCGGTATGGCTACACCTTC. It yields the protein CASSEGTGQGRYGYTF.

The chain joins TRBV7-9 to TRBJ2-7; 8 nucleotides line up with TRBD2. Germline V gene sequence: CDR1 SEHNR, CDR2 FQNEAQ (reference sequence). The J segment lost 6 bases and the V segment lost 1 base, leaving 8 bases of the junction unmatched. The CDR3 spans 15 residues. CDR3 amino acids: CASSLEAGGRGEQYF. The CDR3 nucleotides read TGTGCCAGCAGCTTAGAGGCGGGAGGCCGAGGCGAGCAGTACTTC. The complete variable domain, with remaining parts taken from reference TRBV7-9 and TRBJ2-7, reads DTGVSQNPRHKITKRGQNVTFRCDPISEHNRLYWYRQTLGQGPEFLTYFQNEAQLEKSRLLSDRFSAERPKGSFSTLEIQRTEQGDSAMYLCASSLEAGGRGEQYFGPGTRLTVT.